Below, 30 T cell receptor beta chains from the same sample are listed, as sequenced in a study of shared clonotypes between healthy human individuals. Only in-frame clones appear in the TCRdb table, and some are missing; sequencing was by immunoSEQ multiplex PCR. The table records over 95,000 clones, around two thirds of them present only once. Material: memory CD8+ T cells sorted from blood. Described subset: CD45RO+ cells pooled with CCR7-negative TemRA cells. The origin of the receptors is a woman between 25 and 40 years old in good health.

V is TRBV11-2 and J is TRBJ2-2, with 9 bases lining up with TRBD2. From germline, CDR1 is SGHAT and CDR2 FQNNGV. CDR3 length: 18 amino acids. The V gene end was trimmed by 4 bases and the J gene end by 8 bases; junction bases not matched to a gene: 17. The CDR3 nucleotides are TGTGCCAGCAGCTACCGGGGCGGTGGTAGCGGGAGTAGGGGGGAGCTGTTTTTT. This codes for CASSYRGGGSGSRGELFF.

J is TRBJ2-7 and V is TRBV28, with 9 bases that match TRBD1. V shed 3 bases and J 6 bases; nucleotides not matched to a gene: 3. Germline V CDR1 and CDR2: MDHEN, SYDVKM. The CDR3 consists of 13 residues. The CDR3 loop is CASSFGQGTEQYF. Written as DNA, the CDR3 is TGTGCCAGCAGTTTTGGACAGGGGACCGAGCAGTACTTC.

The V and J genes are TRBV14 and TRBJ2-7; 9 bases match TRBD2. CDR3 length equals 14 residues. V shed 6 bases and J 3 bases; nucleotides not matched to a gene: 6. Germline assignment: CDR1 SGHDN and CDR2 FVKESK. This CDR3 reads CASSYSREGYEQYF. The CDR3 nucleotides are TGTGCCAGCAGTTACTCGCGGGAGGGCTACGAGCAGTACTTC.

The chain employs TRBV9 and TRBJ2-3; 7 nucleotides align to TRBD2. CDR1 and CDR2 (germline): SGDLS, YYNGEE. CDR3 size: 14 residues. Losses at the gene ends were 6 bases for V and 2 bases for J; bases not matched to a gene: 6. The CDR3: CASTPSGNTDTQYF. CDR3 nucleotides: TGTGCCAGCACCCCTAGCGGAAACACAGATACGCAGTATTTT.

Only one count was recorded for this clone. The J gene is TRBJ2-1, the V gene TRBV2, with a weak D call TRBD2 (7 bases). The V gene's germline CDR1 is SNHLY and CDR2 FYNNEI. The CDR3 spans 19 residues. Trimming took 5 bases from V and 8 from J, leaving 31 bases between them. CDR3 in DNA: TGTGCCAGCAGTAACGACATATCACTAGCTAGGGGGGAGGGCTATGAGCAGTTCTTC. It codes for CASSNDISLARGEGYEQFF.

The chain recombines TRBV11-2 with TRBJ2-7; the D gene is possibly TRBD2 (5 bases). Per germline, CDR1 SGHAT and CDR2 FQNNGV. The V end was cut by 5 bases, the J end by 5 bases, with 10 bases between. The CDR3 runs to 12 residues. The CDR3 is CASSHGLDEQYF. In nucleotides, the CDR3 is TGTGCCAGCAGCCACGGACTGGACGAGCAGTACTTC.

This clone has just a few counts. The genes are TRBV11-2 and TRBJ2-5; tentatively, D is TRBD2 (6 bases). Germline V gene lookup returns CDR1 SGHAT and CDR2 FQNNGV. Trimming pared 7 bases from V and 5 bases from J, leaving 20 bases between. The CDR3 is 15 residues long. CDR3 sequence: CASTRSRGGWETQYF. CDR3 sequence (DNA): TGTGCCAGCACGCGAAGTCGGGGAGGTTGGGAGACCCAGTACTTC.

The chain uses TRBV7-9 and TRBJ2-2; D could derive from TRBD1 or TRBD2 (6 bases each). With 7 bases removed from V and 2 bases from J, the gap between germline ends came to 17 bases. The CDR3 extends over 16 amino acids. Germline lookup yields CDR1 SEHNR and CDR2 FQNEAQ (reference sequence). The CDR3 region has the DNA TGTGCCAGCAAAAAGGGGGGCAGCTATAACACCGGGGAGCTGTTTTTT. This gives the protein CASKKGGSYNTGELFF.

V gene TRBV27 combines with J gene TRBJ2-7; TRBD2 matches 9 bases. The CDR3 runs 15 residues. With V trimmed by 5 bases and J by 2 bases, 7 bases remained unmatched. Germline CDR1 and CDR2: MNHEY and SMNVEV (reference sequence). Here the CDR3 reads CASSLATSGPYEQYF. The CDR3 region has the DNA TGTGCCAGCAGTCTTGCGACTAGCGGCCCCTACGAGCAGTACTTC.

The chain joins TRBV4-2 to TRBJ2-3; D is possibly TRBD1 or TRBD2 (5 bases each). The CDR3 runs 16 residues. V lost 2 bases and J lost 3, with 15 bases in between. Looked up from germline, CDR1 is LGHNA and CDR2 is YNFKEQ. The CDR3 bases are TGTGCCAGCAGCCAACGTGGGGGTGGGGGAACAGATACGCAGTATTTT. This translates into CASSQRGGGGTDTQYF.

The rearrangement links TRBV5-4 to TRBJ2-1; a possible D gene is TRBD2 (6 bases). This CDR3 has 18 amino acids. V gave up 4 bases and J gave up 0 bases, with 20 bases separating them. CDR1 and CDR2 (germline): SGHNT, YYREEE (reference sequence). The CDR3 DNA is TGTGCCAGCAGCCCTGTTCCGGGACTGTCGTACTCCTACAATGAGCAGTTCTTC. It specifies CASSPVPGLSYSYNEQFF.

V gene TRBV15 combines with J gene TRBJ2-7; D is unresolved. The germline gives CDR1 LNHNV, CDR2 YYDKDF (reference sequence). This CDR3 has 13 amino acids. V lost 6 bases and J 3 bases, leaving 12 bases between the germline ends. The CDR3 DNA reads TGTGCCACCAGGGGTGGGTCAGGCTACGAGCAGTACTTC. It codes for CATRGGSGYEQYF.

J is TRBJ1-1 and V is TRBV29-1, with 8 bases fitting TRBD1. Trimming cost V 6 bases and J 5 bases; bases outside gene matches: 5. The CDR3 spans 12 residues. CDR1 SQVTM and CDR2 ANQGSEA come from the germline V gene. The CDR3 coding sequence is TGCAGCGTCTTACAGGGGGAAACTGAAGCTTTCTTT. It specifies CSVLQGETEAFF.

This chain connects TRBV28 to TRBJ1-4; D not resolved. In germline, CDR1 is MDHEN, CDR2 SYDVKM. This CDR3 has 17 residues. V gave up 5 bases and J gave up 10 bases, with 26 bases separating them. The CDR3 nucleotides read TGTGCCAGCAGTCCCCCCTCTAGGTCGGCGCCGTACGGAAAACTGTTTTTT. It is translated as CASSPPSRSAPYGKLFF.

V gene TRBV9 combines with J gene TRBJ2-7; perhaps TRBD1 as D (5 bases). The CDR3 loop spans 14 amino acids. CDR1 and CDR2 (germline): SGDLS, YYNGEE. V was pared by 4 bases and J by 0 bases, with 11 bases between. This chain's CDR3 is CASSPQGSSYEQYF. In DNA, the CDR3 is TGTGCCAGCAGCCCCCAGGGCAGCTCCTACGAGCAGTACTTC.

This clone turned up a few times. CDR3 residues: CASSPGSSEQFF. DNA for the CDR3: TGTGCCAGCAGCCCGGGGTCGAGTGAGCAGTTCTTC. The genes are TRBV25-1 and TRBJ2-1; a weak D match, TRBD2 (5 bases). CDR3 length: 12 amino acids. V dropped 6 bases and J dropped 9 bases, with 12 bases sitting between them. Looked up from germline, CDR1 is MGHDK and CDR2 is SYGVNS.

The CDR3 sequence: CASSPPGRMGEQYF. Written as DNA, the CDR3 is TGTGCCAGCTCACCACCCGGGAGGATGGGCGAGCAGTACTTC. The chain recombines TRBV18 with TRBJ2-7; 7 bases fit TRBD2. V was clipped by 0 bases and J by 6 bases; unmatched bases: 5. The CDR3 spans 14 residues. Per the germline V gene, CDR1 is KGHSH and CDR2 is LQKENI.

V usage is TRBV7-9 and J usage is TRBJ2-7; maybe TRBD2 (5 bases). V lost 5 bases and J 12 bases, leaving 20 bases between the germline ends. This CDR3 is built from 13 residues. The germline gives CDR1 SEHNR, CDR2 FQNEAQ (reference sequence). CDR3 sequence: CASSPGMRWRPYF. The CDR3 nucleotides are TGTGCCAGCAGCCCCGGAATGAGGTGGAGGCCGTACTTC.

With regard to this clone: The same CDR3 arises from other DNA sequences in this sample as well. The gene calls are TRBV2 and TRBJ1-1; possibly TRBD1 for D (5 bases). This CDR3 has 13 residues. CDR1 is SNHLY, CDR2 FYNNEI, per germline. V lost 6 bases, J lost 5 bases, and 13 bases lay in between. This CDR3 reads CASSDGGRTEAFF. The CDR3 DNA follows: TGTGCCAGCAGCGACGGGGGGAGAACTGAAGCTTTCTTT. Full variable domain (rest looked up from reference TRBV2 and TRBJ1-1): EPEVTQTPSHQVTQMGQEVILRCVPISNHLYFYWYRQILGQKVEFLVSFYNNEISEKSEIFDDQFSVERPDGSNFTLKIRSTKLEDSAMYFCASSDGGRTEAFFGQGTRLTVV.

The V call is TRBV27, the J call TRBJ2-7, with 12 bases identical to TRBD2. V shed 2 bases and J 6 bases; nucleotides not matched to a gene: 5. The germline CDR1 and CDR2 sequences are MNHEY and SMNVEV (reference sequence). The CDR3 runs to 15 residues. CDR3 sequence: CASSLQGLAGSEQYF. The CDR3 DNA is TGTGCCAGCAGTTTACAGGGACTAGCGGGTTCCGAGCAGTACTTC.

V gene TRBV28 combines with J gene TRBJ2-7; 7 bases line up with TRBD2. V lost 7 bases, J lost 3 bases, and 6 bases stayed unmatched. CDR1 is MDHEN, CDR2 SYDVKM, per germline. The CDR3 totals 13 residues. The CDR3 region has the DNA TGTGCCAGCATCGCTAGCGGATACTACGAGCAGTACTTC. Its protein is CASIASGYYEQYF.

This clone was found once. The V call is TRBV25-1, the J call TRBJ2-5; TRBD1 is a possible D gene (7 bases). The end of the DNA fits TRBJ2-7 better, so the J call may be wrong. This CDR3 region has 15 residues. CDR1 is MGHDK and CDR2 is SYGVNS in the germline V gene. The CDR3 protein is CASSEGSAGGYEQYF. CDR3 DNA sequence: TGTGCCAGCAGTGAAGGATCGGCAGGGGGGTACGAGCAGTACTTC.

The chain is built from TRBV7-9 and TRBJ2-7, with TRBD2 matching over 9 bases. The V gene end was trimmed by 3 bases and the J gene end by 3 bases; junction bases not matched to a gene: 9. CDR3 length: 16 amino acids. Germline V lookup: CDR1 SEHNR, CDR2 FQNEAQ (reference sequence). The CDR3 region has the DNA TGTGCCAGCAGCTTCACTAGCGGGCGCCAGGGCTACGAGCAGTACTTC. Residues: CASSFTSGRQGYEQYF.

The chain combines TRBV4-2 with TRBJ1-4, with a tentative D call TRBD1 (5 bases). The length of the CDR3 is 16 residues. V was pared by 1 base and J by 8 bases, with 17 bases between. CDR1 LGHNA and CDR2 YNFKEQ come from the germline V gene. The CDR3 DNA sequence: TGTGCCAGCAGCCAAGGACCCGGGGCAGAAGGAGAAAAACTGTTTTTT. It yields the protein CASSQGPGAEGEKLFF.

The J gene is TRBJ1-1, the V gene TRBV4-1, with D unresolved. The CDR3 spans 15 residues. V was pared by 0 bases and J by 7 bases, with 15 bases between. Germline V gene sequence: CDR1 MGHRA, CDR2 YSYEKL. The CDR3: CASSQEPLAALEAFF. The CDR3 DNA sequence: TGCGCCAGCAGCCAAGAGCCCTTGGCAGCGCTTGAAGCTTTCTTT.

The J gene is TRBJ2-5, the V gene TRBV29-1, with TRBD1 as a possible D gene (5 bases). Germline-derived CDR1 and CDR2 are SQVTM and ANQGSEA. The ends were cut back, 6 bases at V and 7 bases at J, with 15 bases in the middle. The CDR3 is 12 amino acids. As DNA, the CDR3 is TGCAGCGTGGGCGGCAGGGTGGGGACCCAGTACTTC. This translates into CSVGGRVGTQYF.

The count of this clone is one. The V and J genes are TRBV29-1 and TRBJ2-7, with D perhaps being TRBD1 or TRBD2 (5 bases each). Germline assignment: CDR1 SQVTM and CDR2 ANQGSEA. This CDR3 has 13 residues. V dropped 7 bases and J dropped 4 bases, with 17 bases sitting between them. This CDR3 reads CSAPAWGTYEQYF. The CDR3 nucleotides read TGCAGCGCCCCTGCGTGGGGGACGTACGAGCAGTACTTC.

The chain carries TRBV11-2 and TRBJ2-3; D remains unclear. Germline values: CDR1 SGHAT, CDR2 FQNNGV. This CDR3 has 16 amino acids. Trimming removed 7 bases at V and 7 bases at J, with 24 bases between. The CDR3 spells CASNLYGRSWWNTQYF. The CDR3 nucleotides are TGTGCCAGCAATTTATACGGACGATCCTGGTGGAATACGCAGTATTTT. The whole variable domain, remainder taken from reference TRBV11-2 and TRBJ2-3, is EAGVAQSPRYKIIEKRQSVAFWCNPISGHATLYWYQQILGQGPKLLIQFQNNGVVDDSQLPKDRFSAERLKGVDSTLKIQPAKLEDSAVYLCASNLYGRSWWNTQYFGPGTRLTVL.

The gene calls are TRBV28 and TRBJ1-1; D uncertain. The CDR3 loop spans 14 amino acids. Germline CDR1 reads MDHEN; CDR2 reads SYDVKM. The V and J ends lost 5 bases and 3 bases respectively, with 13 bases between them. The CDR3 loop is CASSISVGYTEAFF. The CDR3, as DNA: TGTGCCAGCAGTATCTCAGTGGGGTACACTGAAGCTTTCTTT.

The CDR3 sequence is CASTLYREETYEQYF. The CDR3 nucleotides are TGTGCCAGCACTTTATACCGGGAGGAAACCTACGAGCAGTACTTC. This sequence joins TRBV6-1 and TRBJ2-7, with 7 nucleotides matching TRBD2. Germline CDR1 reads MNHNS; CDR2 reads SASEGT. The CDR3 extends over 15 amino acids. The J segment lost 2 bases and the V segment lost 7 bases, leaving 11 bases of the junction unmatched.